This T cell receptor beta chain was captured by sequencing in a study of cytomegalovirus exposure and HLA in healthy donors. The PCR used 60 Vbeta and 13 Jbeta primers. Assay used: immunoSEQ multiplex PCR; TCRdb lists only in-frame clones, some missing. Of 150,000 to 170,000 clones in the sample, about 70% were seen once. The CDR3 loop spans 15 amino acids. Trimming took off 4 bases at V and 1 base at J, with 13 bases between the two ends. From germline, CDR1 is SNHLY and CDR2 FYNNEI. The chain has TRBV2 and TRBJ1-2; a weak D match, TRBD1 (6 bases). The sequencing sample was made of PBMCs. The TCR originated in a man aged 18 to 29 in good health and CMV-seronegative. The DNA of the CDR3 is TGTGCCAGCAGTGGCGGCAGGGGCGTTAACTATGGCTACACCTTC. Its translation is CASSGGRGVNYGYTF.